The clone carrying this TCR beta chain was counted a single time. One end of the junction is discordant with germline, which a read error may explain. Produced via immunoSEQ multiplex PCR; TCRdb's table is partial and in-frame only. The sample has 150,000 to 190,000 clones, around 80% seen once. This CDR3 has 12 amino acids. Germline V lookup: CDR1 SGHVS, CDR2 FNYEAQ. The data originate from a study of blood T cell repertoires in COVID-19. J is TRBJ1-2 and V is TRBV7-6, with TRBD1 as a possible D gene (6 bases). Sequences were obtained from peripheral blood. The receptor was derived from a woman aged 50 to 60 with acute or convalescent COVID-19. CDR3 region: CASSLGTDGIAF. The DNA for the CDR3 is TGTGCCAGCAGCTTAGGGACAGACGGGATCGCCTTC.